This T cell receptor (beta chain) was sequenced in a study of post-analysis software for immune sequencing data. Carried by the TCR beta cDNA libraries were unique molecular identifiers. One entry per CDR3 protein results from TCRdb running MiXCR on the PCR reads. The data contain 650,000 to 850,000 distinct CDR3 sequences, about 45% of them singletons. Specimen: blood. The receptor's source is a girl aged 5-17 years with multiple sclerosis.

In DNA form, the CDR3 reads TGTGCCAGCAGCCCCCAGAGCCGCGGGAGAGGGTCCACAGATACGCAGTATTTT. Translated, it gives CASSPQSRGRGSTDTQYF. The chain recombines TRBV7-2 with TRBJ2-3, with 7 bases aligning to TRBD2. This CDR3 is 18 amino acids long. The germline V gene has CDR1 SGHTA and CDR2 FQGNSA. Germline trimming cut 5 bases from V and 2 bases from J; bases unmatched to any gene: 16. The full variable domain, in which reference TRBV7-2 and TRBJ2-3 provide the parts outside the CDR3, is GAGVSQSPSNKVTEKGKDVELRCDPISGHTALYWYRQSLGQGLEFLIYFQGNSAPDKSGLPSDRFSAERTGGSVSTLTIQRTQQEDSAVYLCASSPQSRGRGSTDTQYFGPGTRLTVL.